A single sample gave rise to the 20 T cell receptor beta chains below, sequenced in a study of blood T cell repertoires in COVID-19. Repertoires were generated with immunoSEQ multiplex PCR, while TCRdb's copy carries only in-frame clones and drops some. The sample holds more than 55,000 clones; 92% are singletons and the top ten take 4.6%. Input material: peripheral blood. These receptors were obtained from a man in his fifties with active COVID-19.

The chain has TRBV30 and TRBJ2-3; D remains ambiguous. The CDR3 spans 13 residues. Deletions cut 4 bases from V and 4 bases from J, with 12 bases between. Germline V gene data show CDR1 as GTSNPN and CDR2 as SVGIG (reference sequence). The CDR3 DNA reads TGTGCCTGGAAGCTTTATCCGGCAGATACGCAGTATTTT. Encoded protein: CAWKLYPADTQYF.

The rearrangement joins TRBV6-5 to TRBJ2-1; a weak D match, TRBD2 (6 bases). This CDR3 comprises 13 residues. Per the germline V gene, CDR1 is MNHEY and CDR2 is SVGAGI. Trimming stripped 6 bases from V and 12 bases from J, with 18 bases between. The CDR3 region is CASSILSGGWQFF. Here the CDR3 DNA reads TGTGCCAGCAGCATTCTTTCTGGAGGGTGGCAGTTCTTC.

The chain links TRBV3-1 (or the pseudogene TRBV3-2) to TRBJ2-2; perhaps TRBD1 as D (6 bases). V lost 4 bases, J lost 0 bases, and 9 bases lay in between. The CDR3 extends over 15 amino acids. CDR1 is LGHDT and CDR2 is YNNKEL in the germline V gene (reference sequence). The CDR3 DNA is TGTGCCAGCAGCCGGGACACTACGAACACCGGGGAGCTGTTTTTT. This codes for CASSRDTTNTGELFF.

J is TRBJ2-7 and V is TRBV9, with D possibly matching TRBD1 (6 bases). This CDR3 is 15 amino acids long. The V and J ends lost 0 bases and 0 bases respectively, with 10 bases between them. Germline loops: CDR1 SGDLS, CDR2 YYNGEE. The DNA of the CDR3 is TGTGCCAGCAGCGTAGGAGGGGACAACTCCTACGAGCAGTACTTC. Translation: CASSVGGDNSYEQYF.

CDR3 region: CASSRPDRVANEKLFF. The CDR3 region has the DNA TGTGCCAGCAGCCGGCCTGACAGGGTCGCTAATGAAAAACTGTTTTTT. The V call is TRBV7-9, the J call TRBJ1-4; 7 bases are shared with TRBD1. This CDR3 is built from 16 residues. Losses at the gene ends were 5 bases for V and 3 bases for J; bases not matched to a gene: 9. Looked up from germline, CDR1 is SEHNR and CDR2 is FQNEAQ (reference sequence).

In its sample, this clone was seen once. The chain uses TRBV11-2 and TRBJ2-1; D ambiguous. The length of the CDR3 is 13 residues. V shed 1 base and J shed 11 bases, with 12 bases lying between them. The V gene's germline CDR1 is SGHAT and CDR2 FQNNGV. For the CDR3, the DNA is TGTGCCAGCAGCTTAGTTGGCCAGCGCCAGCAGTTCTTC. This gives the protein CASSLVGQRQQFF. Supplemented by reference TRBV11-2 and TRBJ2-1, the full variable domain reads EAGVAQSPRYKIIEKRQSVAFWCNPISGHATLYWYQQILGQGPKLLIQFQNNGVVDDSQLPKDRFSAERLKGVDSTLKIQPAKLEDSAVYLCASSLVGQRQQFFGPGTRLTVL.

The gene calls are TRBV3-1 (or the pseudogene TRBV3-2) and TRBJ2-3, with a possible D match to TRBD1 (6 bases). The length of the CDR3 is 15 residues. Trimming removed 4 bases from V and 2 bases from J, with 13 bases in between. From germline, CDR1 is LGHDT and CDR2 YNNKEL (reference sequence). The CDR3 loop is CASSLAGTHTDTQYF. CDR3 nucleotide sequence: TGTGCCAGCAGCCTCGCCGGGACACACACAGATACGCAGTATTTT.

This sequence joins TRBV2 and TRBJ2-7, with TRBD2 matching 7 bases. Germline CDR1 SNHLY, CDR2 FYNNEI. The CDR3 is 12 amino acids. V lost 10 bases and J lost 1; bases outside the gene matches: 4. CDR3 loop: CATGLDSYEQYF. The CDR3 DNA sequence: TGTGCCACCGGACTAGATTCCTACGAGCAGTACTTC.

This chain connects TRBV5-1 to TRBJ2-3; 10 bases line up with TRBD2. CDR3 size: 19 residues. V lost 1 base to trimming and J lost 6 bases; unmatched junction nucleotides: 17. Germline CDR1 is SGHRS and CDR2 is YFSETQ. In nucleotides, the CDR3 is TGCGCCAGCAGCTTGATCCCCCTTGGAATAGCGGGAGGAGGGGATACGCAGTATTTT. It codes for CASSLIPLGIAGGGDTQYF.

The chain is built from TRBV10-3 and TRBJ1-1; weak D call: TRBD1 (5 bases). CDR3 length equals 13 residues. Looked up from germline, CDR1 is ENHRY and CDR2 is SYGVKD. V was cut by 9 bases and J by 1 base, with 12 bases left in between. CDR3 sequence: CAMGQGSNTEAFF. In DNA, the CDR3 is TGTGCCATGGGGCAAGGGTCGAACACTGAAGCTTTCTTT.

The sample holds one count of this clone. The junction differs from germline at one of its ends, possibly a read error. The chain links TRBV7-7 to TRBJ1-2; D ambiguous. The V gene's germline CDR1 is SSHAT and CDR2 FNYEAQ (reference sequence). The CDR3 loop spans 15 amino acids. CDR3 protein: CASSLWRGFIYGYTF. CDR3 coding DNA: TGTGCTAGCAGCTTATGGCGGGGATTCATCTATGGCTACACCTTC.

The chain joins TRBV7-6 to TRBJ2-1; D might be TRBD1 (5 bases). The CDR3 is 12 amino acids. The V and J ends lost 6 bases and 7 bases respectively, with 10 bases between them. Looked up from germline, CDR1 is SGHVS and CDR2 is FNYEAQ. CDR3 loop: CASRSQGNEQFF. The CDR3 region has the DNA TGTGCCAGCAGGAGTCAGGGTAATGAGCAGTTCTTC.

The genes are TRBV5-1 and TRBJ1-1; D unclear. V shed 5 bases and J shed 3 bases, with 5 bases lying between them. CDR1 and CDR2 (germline): SGHRS, YFSETQ. This CDR3 has 11 amino acids. The CDR3 DNA reads TGCGCCAGCAGGGAGGACACTGAAGCTTTCTTT. This gives the protein CASREDTEAFF.

The genes are TRBV19 and TRBJ2-1; the match to TRBD1 covers 7 bases. V gave up 6 bases and J gave up 4 bases; unmatched junction bases: 9. Germline CDR1 LNHDA, CDR2 SQIVND (reference sequence). The CDR3 covers 15 residues. The CDR3 DNA follows: TGTGCCAGTAGCATAACGGGACAGTCTTACAATGAGCAGTTCTTC. It specifies CASSITGQSYNEQFF. Full variable domain (outside the CDR3, taken from reference TRBV19 and TRBJ2-1): DGGITQSPKYLFRKEGQNVTLSCEQNLNHDAMYWYRQDPGQGLRLIYYSQIVNDFQKGDIAEGYSVSREKKESFPLTVTSAQKNPTAFYLCASSITGQSYNEQFFGPGTRLTVL.

V gene TRBV2 combines with J gene TRBJ2-5; 14 bases match TRBD2. J gave up 1 base and V 6 bases, and 10 bases lay outside the gene matches. Germline V gene sequence: CDR1 SNHLY, CDR2 FYNNEI. The CDR3 has 18 residues. CDR3 DNA sequence: TGTGCCAGCAGGGGGACCGGGACTAGCGGGAGACCCCAAGAGACCCAGTACTTC. Protein product: CASRGTGTSGRPQETQYF.

J is TRBJ2-7 and V is TRBV15; 9 bases fit TRBD1. Germline V gene lookup returns CDR1 LNHNV and CDR2 YYDKDF (reference sequence). CDR3 length: 15 residues. V gave up 5 bases and J gave up 0 bases; unmatched junction bases: 5. CDR3 sequence reads: CATSGGTGRSYEQYF. The CDR3 bases are TGTGCCACCAGCGGGGGGACAGGGCGCTCCTACGAGCAGTACTTC.

The gene calls are TRBV28 and TRBJ1-4; D is unclear. V was shortened by 5 bases and J by 7 bases, with 8 bases between the two germline ends. This CDR3 region has 12 residues. Germline loops: CDR1 MDHEN, CDR2 SYDVKM. The CDR3 loop is CASSPHSEKLFF. DNA of the CDR3: TGTGCCAGCAGTCCCCACAGTGAAAAACTGTTTTTT.

This chain links TRBV6-5 with TRBJ2-7; 8 positions agree with TRBD2. Germline assignment: CDR1 MNHEY and CDR2 SVGAGI. With 0 bases clipped from V and 3 bases from J, the junction kept 7 bases outside the gene matches. The CDR3 covers 16 residues. The DNA of the CDR3 is TGTGCCAGCAGTTACTCGAGTAGCGGGATAGTCTACGAGCAGTACTTC. Translation gives CASSYSSSGIVYEQYF.

V gene TRBV2 combines with J gene TRBJ2-1, with 9 nucleotides matching TRBD2. J was trimmed by 9 bases and V by 7 bases; bases with no gene match: 10. Germline CDR1 is SNHLY and CDR2 is FYNNEI. This CDR3 is 14 amino acids long. The CDR3 loop is CASIYSGSLSEQFF. Here the CDR3 DNA reads TGTGCCAGCATTTATAGCGGGAGCTTAAGTGAGCAGTTCTTC. The entire variable domain, with the rest obtained from reference TRBV2 and TRBJ2-1, is as follows: EPEVTQTPSHQVTQMGQEVILRCVPISNHLYFYWYRQILGQKVEFLVSFYNNEISEKSEIFDDQFSVERPDGSNFTLKIRSTKLEDSAMYFCASIYSGSLSEQFFGPGTRLTVL.

This clone was seen once. The chain has TRBV7-8 and TRBJ1-4; TRBD1 aligns across 8 bases. The length of the CDR3 is 17 residues. The V gene's germline CDR1 is SGHVS and CDR2 FQNEAQ. V shed 4 bases, J shed 10 bases, and the junction held 17 bases outside the gene matches. CDR3 bases: TGTGCCAGCAGCTGGGAGAGTGGGTTAGGACAGGGCGGAAAACTGTTTTTT. Protein sequence: CASSWESGLGQGGKLFF.